Listed here is a single T cell receptor beta chain. The sample belongs to a study of blood T cell repertoires in COVID-19. Assay used: immunoSEQ multiplex PCR; TCRdb lists only in-frame clones, some missing. Found here are about 200,000 clones, approximately 86% of them singletons; the top ten hold approximately 2.1%. The source material was PBMCs or T cells enriched from blood (not recorded which). This sequence was found in a woman aged 30 to 39 who had recovered from COVID-19.

CDR3: CASSQVGGSSYNSPLHF. In nucleotides, the CDR3 is TGTGCCAGCAGCCAAGTGGGAGGGAGCTCCTATAATTCACCCCTCCACTTT. The chain links TRBV14 to TRBJ1-6; no clear D gene. The CDR3 covers 17 residues. Germline lookup yields CDR1 SGHDN and CDR2 FVKESK. Trimming took 1 base from V and 0 from J, leaving 10 bases between them.